This is a list of T cell receptor beta chains from one sample in a study of blood T cells in healthy people across ages. TCRdb reanalysed the 5' RACE reads using MiXCR and keeps one entry per CDR3 protein. The repertoire holds 780,000 or so distinct CDR3 sequences, with roughly 50% as singletons. The source material was blood. The receptors shown here come from a middle-aged man in good health. The CDR3 runs from the conserved cysteine through the conserved F or W. The D gene is left open where the match is weak. Size tells how often a clone was seen (once, few, many) or the class of an expanded clone, and some rows leave it out.

v_call	j_call	clone_size	d_call	cdr3_aa	cdr3_nt
TRBV9	TRBJ2-1	NA	TRBD1	CASSVGQGGYNEQFF	TGTGCCAGCAGCGTAGGACAGGGTGGCTACAATGAGCAGTTCTTC
TRBV20-1	TRBJ2-4	NA	NA	CSAEAAGDTKNIQYF	TGCAGTGCGGAAGCGGCTGGCGATACCAAAAACATTCAGTACTTC
TRBV16	TRBJ2-1	NA	NA	CASSQSVNEQFF	TGTGCCAGCAGCCAATCGGTCAATGAGCAGTTCTTC
TRBV27	TRBJ2-7	NA	NA	CASSPRPAAYDSYEQYF	TGTGCCAGCAGTCCACGCCCGGCGGCTTATGACTCCTACGAGCAGTACTTC
TRBV5-6	TRBJ1-1	NA	NA	CASSLSKGSKAFF	TGTGCCAGCAGCTTGTCGAAAGGGTCTAAGGCTTTCTTT
TRBV7-8	TRBJ2-6	few	NA	CASSLAQSSGANVLTF	TGTGCCAGCAGCTTAGCGCAGAGCTCTGGGGCCAACGTCCTGACTTTC
TRBV4-1	TRBJ1-4	NA	NA	CASSQDQGGTSNEKLFF	TGCGCCAGCAGCCAAGACCAAGGGGGGACGTCTAATGAAAAACTGTTTTTT
TRBV10-3	TRBJ2-7	NA	NA	CAITTGTAPLGEQYF	TGTGCCATCACTACCGGGACCGCACCCCTGGGCGAGCAGTACTTC
TRBV7-8	TRBJ2-7	NA	TRBD2	CASSLGASGSGDEQYF	TGTGCCAGCAGCTTAGGGGCTAGCGGGAGTGGAGACGAGCAGTACTTC
TRBV4-2	TRBJ2-1	few	NA	CASSQDIGAVSYNEQFF	TGTGCCAGCAGCCAAGATATAGGGGCAGTCTCCTACAATGAGCAGTTCTTC
TRBV24-1	TRBJ2-3	few	TRBD1	CATSDGTGTDTQYF	TGTGCCACCAGTGACGGGACAGGGACAGATACGCAGTATTTT
TRBV3-1	TRBJ1-5	few	NA	CASSQGAQPQHF	TGTGCCAGCAGCCAGGGCGCGCAGCCCCAGCATTTT
TRBV5-1	TRBJ2-3	NA	TRBD1	CASTLGTATDTQYF	TGCGCCAGCACCCTGGGGACAGCCACAGATACGCAGTATTTT
TRBV6-5	TRBJ2-7	NA	TRBD2	CASSYPGLAGVEQYF	TGTGCCAGCAGTTACCCGGGACTAGCGGGAGTCGAGCAGTACTTC
TRBV6-2/TRBV6-3	TRBJ2-7	once	TRBD2	CASSSRAGGVSYEQYF	TGTGCCAGCAGTTCACGAGCGGGAGGAGTGTCCTACGAGCAGTACTTC
TRBV10-3	TRBJ2-3	NA	NA	CAIKAESTDTQYF	TGTGCCATCAAGGCGGAAAGCACAGATACGCAGTATTTT
TRBV25-1	TRBJ2-7	NA	NA	CATRGYEQYF	TGTGCCACTCGAGGGTACGAGCAGTACTTC
TRBV14	TRBJ2-5	few	NA	CASSHGGLVETQYF	TGTGCCAGCAGCCATGGGGGGCTGGTAGAGACCCAGTACTTC
TRBV6-1	TRBJ1-2	NA	TRBD1	CASSPGQGNYDYTF	TGTGCCAGCAGCCCGGGACAGGGGAACTATGACTACACCTTC
TRBV7-9	TRBJ2-7	few	TRBD1	CASSSDRGHYEQYF	TGTGCCAGCAGCTCGGACAGGGGTCACTACGAGCAGTACTTC
TRBV27	TRBJ2-3	NA	NA	CASSLSRLADTQYF	TGTGCCAGCAGTTTATCTAGGCTGGCAGATACGCAGTATTTT
TRBV20-1	TRBJ2-7	NA	TRBD2	CSASASGSYEQYF	TGCAGTGCTAGTGCTAGCGGGAGTTACGAGCAGTACTTC
TRBV5-6	TRBJ2-5	once	NA	CASSSGPGVETQYF	TGTGCCAGCAGCTCGGGGCCAGGGGTGGAGACCCAGTACTTC
TRBV6-6	TRBJ1-2	NA	NA	CASKDPGAGLYGYTF	TGTGCCAGCAAAGACCCTGGGGCAGGACTCTATGGCTACACCTTC
TRBV2	TRBJ2-5	NA	TRBD1	CASTGTGQETQYF	TGTGCCAGCACCGGGACAGGGCAAGAGACCCAGTACTTC
TRBV20-1	TRBJ2-3	NA	TRBD2	CSARGAGVIADTQYF	TGCAGTGCTAGAGGAGCGGGAGTTATTGCAGATACGCAGTATTTT
TRBV12-3/TRBV12-4	TRBJ2-2	few	NA	CASRRPYLAEKNTGELFF	TGTGCCAGCAGACGACCATACCTGGCCGAGAAGAACACCGGGGAGCTGTTTTTT
TRBV13	TRBJ2-1	NA	TRBD1	CASSVLTGASYNEQFF	TGTGCCAGCAGCGTACTAACAGGGGCCTCTTACAATGAGCAGTTCTTC
TRBV12-3/TRBV12-4	TRBJ1-2	few	NA	CASSLLGGRGDGYTF	TGTGCCAGCAGCCTCCTTGGGGGGCGAGGGGATGGCTACACCTTC
TRBV4-3	TRBJ2-6	many	NA	CASSQDFGSGANVLTF	TGCGCCAGCAGCCAAGATTTCGGGTCGGGGGCCAACGTCCTGACTTTC
TRBV12-3/TRBV12-4	TRBJ2-2	NA	NA	CASKGGTRSGELFF	TGTGCCAGCAAGGGGGGCACGAGGTCCGGGGAGCTGTTTTTT
TRBV28	TRBJ2-4	NA	NA	CASSFVSGKNIQYF	TGTGCCAGCAGTTTTGTGTCAGGAAAAAACATTCAGTACTTC
TRBV29-1	TRBJ2-1	NA	TRBD2	CSGTSGKEQFF	TGCAGCGGGACTAGCGGAAAAGAGCAGTTCTTC
TRBV6-2/TRBV6-3	TRBJ2-7	few	NA	CASSQAPGHSYEQYF	TGTGCCAGCAGCCAAGCCCCAGGGCACTCCTACGAGCAGTACTTC
TRBV5-6	TRBJ2-4	NA	NA	CASTLTPSLAKNIQYF	TGTGCCAGCACCCTAACTCCGAGTTTAGCCAAAAACATTCAGTACTTC
TRBV10-3	TRBJ2-7	NA	NA	CAISEYGSEQYF	TGTGCCATCAGTGAGTACGGCAGCGAGCAGTACTTC
TRBV20-1	TRBJ2-7	few	TRBD1	CSASSGTGRLEQYF	TGCAGTGCTAGCTCCGGGACAGGGCGTCTCGAGCAGTACTTC
TRBV2	TRBJ2-1	NA	NA	CAGRGTVSYNEQFF	TGTGCCGGACGGGGGACAGTCTCCTACAATGAGCAGTTCTTC
TRBV3-1	TRBJ2-5	NA	NA	CASSQDSRGRSETQYF	TGTGCCAGCAGCCAAGATTCACGGGGGAGGTCAGAGACCCAGTACTTC
TRBV20-1	TRBJ2-5	NA	NA	CGSRQETQYF	TGCGGCAGTAGACAAGAGACCCAGTACTTC
TRBV27	TRBJ2-3	NA	NA	CASSLVRALADTQYF	TGTGCCAGCAGTTTGGTTCGGGCGTTGGCAGATACGCAGTATTTT
TRBV5-1	TRBJ2-5	NA	NA	CASSSRVTYQETQYF	TGCGCCAGCAGCTCCAGGGTTACCTACCAAGAGACCCAGTACTTC
TRBV28	TRBJ2-7	few	TRBD1	CASSTAGTVTEQYF	TGTGCCAGCAGTACGGCCGGGACAGTTACCGAGCAGTACTTC
TRBV6-1	TRBJ2-1	few	TRBD2	CASSATSGRYEQFF	TGTGCCAGCAGTGCTACTAGCGGGAGATATGAGCAGTTCTTC
TRBV7-2	TRBJ1-2	NA	NA	CASSIEPKTAIYGYTF	TGTGCCAGCAGCATCGAACCTAAGACAGCGATCTACGGCTACACCTTC
TRBV7-8	TRBJ2-7	NA	TRBD2	CASIELAGGPGEQYF	TGTGCCAGCATCGAACTAGCGGGAGGGCCGGGGGAGCAGTACTTC
TRBV27	TRBJ1-2	few	NA	CASSFGGTGYTF	TGTGCCAGCAGTTTCGGTGGTACGGGCTACACCTTC